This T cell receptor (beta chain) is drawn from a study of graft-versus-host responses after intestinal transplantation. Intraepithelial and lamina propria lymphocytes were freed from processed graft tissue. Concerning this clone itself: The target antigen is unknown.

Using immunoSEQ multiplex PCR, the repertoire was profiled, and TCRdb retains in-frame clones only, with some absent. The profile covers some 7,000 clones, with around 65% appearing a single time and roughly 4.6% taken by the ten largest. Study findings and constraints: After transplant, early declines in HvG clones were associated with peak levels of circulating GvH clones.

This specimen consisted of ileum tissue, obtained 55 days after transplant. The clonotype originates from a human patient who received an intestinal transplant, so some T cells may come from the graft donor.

The CDR3, as DNA: TGTGCCAGCAGCTCCGGCCCGGGGATGTGGCAGCCCCAGCATTTT. Translation: CASSSGPGMWQPQHF. This chain joins TRBV7-9 and TRBJ1-5; unclear D gene. Trimming pared 4 bases from V and 7 bases from J, leaving 17 bases between. This CDR3 region has 15 residues. Per the germline V gene, CDR1 is SEHNR and CDR2 is FQNEAQ (reference sequence).